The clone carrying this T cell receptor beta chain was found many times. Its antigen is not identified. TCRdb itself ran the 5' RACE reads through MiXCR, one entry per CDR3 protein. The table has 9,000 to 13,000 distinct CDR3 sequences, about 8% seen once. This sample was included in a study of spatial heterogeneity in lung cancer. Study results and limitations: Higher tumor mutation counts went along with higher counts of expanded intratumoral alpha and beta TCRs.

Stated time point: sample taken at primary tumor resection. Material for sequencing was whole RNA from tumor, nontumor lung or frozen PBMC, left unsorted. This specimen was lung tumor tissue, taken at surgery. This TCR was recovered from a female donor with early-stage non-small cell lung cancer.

The chain's CDR3 is CASSPPQGTNYGYTF. The CDR3 region has the DNA TGTGCCAGCTCACCACCCCAGGGGACTAACTATGGCTACACCTTC. This chain links TRBV18 with TRBJ1-2, with D possibly TRBD1 on 6 matching bases. Germline assignment: CDR1 KGHSH and CDR2 LQKENI. The CDR3 extends over 15 amino acids. V dropped 0 bases and J dropped 0 bases, with 8 bases sitting between them.